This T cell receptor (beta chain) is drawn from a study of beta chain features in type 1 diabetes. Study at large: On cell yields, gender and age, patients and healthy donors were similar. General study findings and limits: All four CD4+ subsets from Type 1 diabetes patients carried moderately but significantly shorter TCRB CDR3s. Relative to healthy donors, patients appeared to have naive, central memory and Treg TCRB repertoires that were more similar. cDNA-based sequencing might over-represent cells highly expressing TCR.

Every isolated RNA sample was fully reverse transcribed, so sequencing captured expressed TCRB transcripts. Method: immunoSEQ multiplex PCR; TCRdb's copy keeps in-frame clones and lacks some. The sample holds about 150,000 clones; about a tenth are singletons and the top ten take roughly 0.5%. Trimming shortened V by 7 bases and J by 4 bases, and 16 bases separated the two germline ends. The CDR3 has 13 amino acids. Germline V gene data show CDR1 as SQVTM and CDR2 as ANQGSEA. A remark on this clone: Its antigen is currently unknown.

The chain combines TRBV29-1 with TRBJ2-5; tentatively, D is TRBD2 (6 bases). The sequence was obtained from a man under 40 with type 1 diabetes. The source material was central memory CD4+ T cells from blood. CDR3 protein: CSAFRESGETQYF. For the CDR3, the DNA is TGCAGCGCTTTCCGGGAGAGCGGAGAGACCCAGTACTTC.